This T cell receptor (beta chain) was captured in a study of T cell changes during pregnancy in multiple sclerosis. Clones were read by immunoSEQ multiplex PCR, and TCRdb kept only the in-frame ones, dropping some. The sample gives around 36,000 clones, roughly 90% of which show up once; about 0.45% is in the top ten. Germline loops: CDR1 SGHRS, CDR2 YFSETQ. The trim removed 4 bases at V and 0 bases at J, leaving 9 bases unmatched. The CDR3 contains 16 residues. Sample: CD4+ T cells from peripheral blood mononuclear cells, taken in the third trimester of pregnancy. The sequence was collected from a female donor with multiple sclerosis, enrolled in a pregnancy study. V is TRBV5-1 and J is TRBJ1-1; 7 bases line up with TRBD1. This CDR3 is CASSILRGTVNTEAFF. The CDR3 DNA is TGCGCCAGCAGCATCCTCAGGGGGACCGTGAACACTGAAGCTTTCTTT.